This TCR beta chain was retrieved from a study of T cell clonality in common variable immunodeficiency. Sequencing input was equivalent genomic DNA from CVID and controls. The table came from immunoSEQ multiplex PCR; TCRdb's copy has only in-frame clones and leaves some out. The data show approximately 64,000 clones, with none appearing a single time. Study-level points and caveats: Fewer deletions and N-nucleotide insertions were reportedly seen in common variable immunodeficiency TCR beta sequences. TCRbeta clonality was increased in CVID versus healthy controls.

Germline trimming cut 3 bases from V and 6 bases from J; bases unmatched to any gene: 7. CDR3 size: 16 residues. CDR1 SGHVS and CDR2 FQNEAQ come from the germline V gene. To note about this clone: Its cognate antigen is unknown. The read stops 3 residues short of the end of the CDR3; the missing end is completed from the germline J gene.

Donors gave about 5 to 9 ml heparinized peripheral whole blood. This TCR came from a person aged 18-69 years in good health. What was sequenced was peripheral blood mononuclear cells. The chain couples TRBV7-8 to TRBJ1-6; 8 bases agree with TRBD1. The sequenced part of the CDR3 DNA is TGTGCCAGCAGCTTCGGACAGGGAGCCCCTAATTCACCC. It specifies CASSFGQGAPNSP. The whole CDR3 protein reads CASSFGQGAPNSPLHF.